Listed here are 8 T cell receptor beta chains from one sample, sequenced in a study of blood T cells in healthy people across ages (dated by TCRdb to the mid-2010s). The library was built by means of 5' RACE. The sequencer listed for this sample is Illumina HiSeq 2500. A second roughly 7 to 11 cycle PCR used a sample-barcoded 5' primer and a J-beta primer mix. TCRdb passed the public sequencing reads through fastp at Q25 and MiXCR, retaining productive beta sequences. Under each unique CDR3 protein, matching rows form one entry showing the most common genes and DNA. This sample has some 800,000 distinct CDR3 sequences in its table, and more than 40% of those were observed once. Roughly 18% of the sample lies in the top ten. The sequenced material came from blood. These receptor sequences come from a man aged 55 to 70 in good health.

V is TRBV5-1 and J is TRBJ2-1, with D possibly being TRBD2 (6 bases). In germline, CDR1 is SGHRS, CDR2 YFSETQ. This CDR3 has 15 amino acids. The germline V and J ends were trimmed by 4 bases and 9 bases, with 20 bases remaining between them. CDR3 amino acids: CASSPEGPMIGEQFF. CDR3 DNA sequence: TGCGCCAGCAGCCCGGAGGGACCCATGATCGGTGAGCAGTTCTTC. Variable domain in full (rest from reference TRBV5-1 and TRBJ2-1): KAGVTQTPRYLIKTRGQQVTLSCSPISGHRSVSWYQQTPGQGLQFLFEYFSETQRNKGNFPGRFSGRQFSNSRSEMNVSTLELGDSALYLCASSPEGPMIGEQFFGPGTRLTVL.

This clonotype was observed at least ten times. V usage is TRBV11-3 and J usage is TRBJ2-7; 9 bases line up with TRBD1. The CDR3 loop spans 15 amino acids. The V gene's germline CDR1 is SGHNT and CDR2 YENEEA. The V and J ends lost 3 bases and 6 bases, in that order; junction bases with no gene match: 9. CDR3 bases: TGTGCCAGCAGCTTTTCTGGGACAGGGCTGAGCGAGCAGTACTTC. As protein: CASSFSGTGLSEQYF.

V usage is TRBV30 and J usage is TRBJ2-5; TRBD1 is a possible D gene (5 bases). Germline CDR1 GTSNPN, CDR2 SVGIG (reference sequence). V shed 4 bases and J shed 11 bases, with 20 bases lying between them. The length of the CDR3 is 13 residues. CDR3: CAWKRTGAVEQYF. DNA of the CDR3: TGTGCCTGGAAGAGAACTGGGGCTGTTGAGCAGTACTTC.

The genes are TRBV20-1 and TRBJ2-3, with 10 nucleotides matching TRBD2. Per the germline V gene, CDR1 is DFQATT and CDR2 is SNEGSKA (reference sequence). V lost 2 bases, J lost 7 bases, and 6 bases stayed unmatched. The CDR3 is 14 residues long. The chain's CDR3 is CSARHSGGAYTQYF. DNA of the CDR3: TGCAGTGCTAGACACAGCGGGGGGGCCTATACGCAGTATTTT.

About this clonotype: The junction differs from germline at one of its ends, possibly a read error. The gene calls are TRBV5-5 and TRBJ2-5; 8 nucleotides line up with TRBD1. The J call may be in error: the DNA end matches TRBJ2-7 better. The germline V gene has CDR1 SGHKS and CDR2 YYEKEE (reference sequence). This CDR3 comprises 16 residues. CDR3 in amino acids: CTSSLRKGQGTGEQYF. CDR3 DNA: TGTACCAGCAGCTTGCGAAAAGGACAGGGAACGGGCGAGCAGTACTTC.

Remarks on this clonotype: Mismatch with germline at one junction end may stem from a read error. The chain combines TRBV2 with TRBJ2-3, with D perhaps TRBD1 (5 bases). The germline V gene has CDR1 SNHLY and CDR2 FYNNEI. The CDR3 contains 13 residues. The CDR3 sequence is CASSELGTGTQYF. The DNA of the CDR3 is TGTGCCAGCAGTGAACTTGGCACAGGTACGCAGTATTTT.

The rearrangement uses TRBV21-1 and TRBJ2-3; TRBD2 was called by the table and not checked on the DNA. TRBV21-1 has pseudogene status. The CDR3 consists of 15 residues. The CDR3 here is CAGGVGLACADTQYF. The CDR3 DNA follows: TGTGCCGGTGGGGTGGGACTAGCGTGCGCAGATACGCAGTATTTT.

The chain couples TRBV9 to TRBJ2-1, with TRBD1 identical over 9 bases. The DNA end is a closer match to TRBJ2-7, so the J assignment may be wrong. Looked up from germline, CDR1 is SGDLS and CDR2 is YYNGEE. The CDR3 loop spans 15 amino acids. CDR3 nucleotides: TGTGCCAGCAGCGTAGGGACAGGGGTCTACAATGAGCAGTACTTC. The encoded protein is CASSVGTGVYNEQYF.